A selection of T cell receptor beta chains follows, all from one sample in a study of blood T cell repertoires in COVID-19. Data came from immunoSEQ multiplex PCR; TCRdb stores just in-frame clones and leaves some out. Of over 45,000 clones in the sample, roughly 80% were seen once. Sequenced input: peripheral blood. The receptors shown here come from a man between 65 and 80 years old with active COVID-19. Each CDR3 is given with its conserved first and last residue. Each record gives: V gene, D gene, clone size, J gene, CDR3 protein, CDR3 DNA. The D gene is left open where the match is weak. Some rows mark clone size as missing; the rest say once, few, many or name a class of expanded clone.

>TRBV18|TRBD1|-|TRBJ1-6
CASSPRDRGDSPLHF
TGTGCCAGCTCACCCAGGGACAGGGGGGACTCACCCCTCCACTTT
>TRBV11-3|-|-|TRBJ1-1
CASSLGASSTEAFF
TGTGCCAGCAGCTTAGGCGCCTCGAGCACTGAAGCTTTCTTT
>TRBV11-3|-|-|TRBJ1-2
CASRGAGGYTF
TGTGCCAGCAGAGGAGCGGGAGGCTACACCTTC
>TRBV19|TRBD1|-|TRBJ2-7
CASKGTGVGYEQYF
TGTGCCAGTAAGGGGACAGGGGTCGGCTACGAGCAGTACTTC
>TRBV4-1|TRBD2|-|TRBJ2-7
CASSLVAGGPYEQYF
TGCGCCAGCAGCCTAGTAGCGGGAGGGCCCTACGAGCAGTACTTC
>TRBV4-1|TRBD2|-|TRBJ2-2
CASSQERGLAGVGGELFF
TGCGCCAGCAGCCAAGAGCGGGGGCTAGCGGGAGTGGGCGGGGAGCTGTTTTTT
>TRBV9|-|-|TRBJ2-2
CASSAPSSGYTGELFF
TGTGCCAGCAGCGCGCCCAGCAGCGGGTACACCGGGGAGCTGTTTTTT
>TRBV3-1/TRBV3-2|TRBD2|-|TRBJ2-7
CASAERETYEQYF
TGTGCCTCCGCAGAGCGGGAGACGTACGAGCAGTACTTC
>TRBV7-2|TRBD2|-|TRBJ2-3
CASRTGGDTQYF
TGTGCCAGCAGAACGGGAGGGGATACGCAGTATTTT
>TRBV15|TRBD2|-|TRBJ2-1
CATSREVSGIYNEQFF
TGTGCCACCAGCAGAGAAGTTAGCGGGATCTACAATGAGCAGTTCTTC
>TRBV6-5|-|-|TRBJ1-1
CANPRQGMNTEAFF
TGTGCCAACCCCCGCCAGGGTATGAACACTGAAGCTTTCTTT
>TRBV7-3|TRBD2|-|TRBJ2-1
CASSSGLADNEQFF
TGTGCCAGCAGCTCCGGACTAGCGGACAATGAGCAGTTCTTC
>TRBV6-5|TRBD1|once|TRBJ2-7
CASSYSTGTGGNEQYF
TGTGCCAGCAGTTACTCCACCGGGACAGGGGGCAACGAGCAGTACTTC
>TRBV7-3|TRBD2|-|TRBJ2-1
CASSPGLAGVAEQFF
TGTGCCAGCAGCCCCGGACTAGCGGGAGTTGCTGAGCAGTTCTTC
>TRBV7-6|-|-|TRBJ2-6
CASSLEVGGGSGANVLTF
TGTGCCAGCAGCTTAGAGGTTGGGGGCGGCTCTGGGGCCAACGTCCTGACTTTC
>TRBV9|TRBD2|-|TRBJ2-5
CASSVGGSGSSETQYF
TGTGCCAGCAGCGTAGGGGGGAGCGGGAGTTCAGAGACCCAGTACTTC
>TRBV5-4|TRBD2|-|TRBJ2-7
CASSLFSGGSYEQYF
TGTGCCAGCAGCTTGTTCAGCGGGGGCTCCTACGAGCAGTACTTC
>TRBV5-6|TRBD1|-|TRBJ2-3
CASSPGTGISTDTQYF
TGTGCCAGCAGCCCGGGGACAGGGATTAGCACAGATACGCAGTATTTT
>TRBV2|TRBD2|-|TRBJ2-1
CASTGLALNEQFF
TGTGCCAGCACGGGACTAGCTCTCAATGAGCAGTTCTTC
>TRBV3-1/TRBV3-2|TRBD1|once|TRBJ2-7
CASTSGTGTYEQYF
TGTGCCAGCACCTCCGGGACAGGGACCTACGAGCAGTACTTC
>TRBV4-3|-|-|TRBJ1-2
CASSQDLRINYGYTF
TGCGCCAGCAGCCAAGATTTGAGGATTAACTATGGCTACACCTTC
>TRBV6-6|-|-|TRBJ1-4
CASSYSAGTAEKLFF
TGTGCCAGCAGTTACTCAGCCGGGACTGCTGAAAAACTGTTTTTT
>TRBV5-4|TRBD1|-|TRBJ2-5
CASSSKQGPETQYF
TGTGCCAGCAGCTCAAAACAGGGGCCGGAGACCCAGTACTTC
>TRBV5-1|TRBD1|-|TRBJ1-6
CASSREGTDNSPLHF
TGCGCCAGCAGCCGGGAGGGGACAGATAATTCACCCCTCCACTTT
>TRBV9|TRBD1|-|TRBJ2-2
CASSVEGAGGAKTGELFF
TGTGCCAGCAGCGTAGAAGGGGCAGGGGGCGCGAAGACCGGGGAGCTGTTTTTT
>TRBV30|-|once|TRBJ1-5
CAWSGGGSKSNQPQHF
TGTGCCTGGAGTGGCGGGGGGAGTAAGAGCAATCAGCCCCAGCATTTT
>TRBV2|TRBD1|-|TRBJ1-1
CASRKGTGYGNTEAFF
TGTGCCAGCAGAAAAGGGACAGGGTACGGGAACACTGAAGCTTTCTTT
>TRBV5-4|TRBD1|-|TRBJ2-1
CASSLVGTGIDEQFF
TGTGCCAGCAGCTTGGTTGGGACAGGGATCGATGAGCAGTTCTTC
>TRBV5-4|TRBD1|-|TRBJ1-2
CASSPGQGAWYGYTF
TGTGCCAGCAGCCCTGGACAGGGGGCATGGTATGGCTACACCTTC
>TRBV19|TRBD2|-|TRBJ2-1
CASSISSGMHNEQFF
TGTGCCAGTAGTATATCTAGCGGGATGCACAATGAGCAGTTCTTC
>TRBV7-2|-|-|TRBJ1-1
CASSLASGVVTEAFF
TGTGCCAGCAGCTTAGCATCAGGGGTCGTCACTGAAGCTTTCTTT
>TRBV10-1|-|-|TRBJ2-7
CASSEKGGRDRVYEQYF
TGCGCCAGCAGTGAGAAGGGGGGCCGAGACAGGGTGTACGAGCAGTACTTC
>TRBV5-1|TRBD2|-|TRBJ2-5
CASSPQTSDHPQYF
TGCGCCAGCAGCCCCCAGACTAGCGACCACCCCCAGTACTTC
>TRBV15|TRBD1|-|TRBJ2-2
CATSSLGQGGRTANTGELFF
TGTGCCACCAGCAGTCTAGGACAGGGTGGGAGGACCGCGAACACCGGGGAGCTGTTTTTT
>TRBV15|TRBD2|-|TRBJ2-1
CATSGRTSGNNEQFF
TGTGCCACCAGCGGTAGGACTAGCGGGAACAATGAGCAGTTCTTC
>TRBV7-2|TRBD2|once|TRBJ2-1
CASSFGLAGGEEQFF
TGTGCCAGCAGCTTCGGACTAGCGGGAGGAGAAGAGCAGTTCTTC
>TRBV19|-|-|TRBJ1-5
CASSRESNQPQHF
TGTGCCAGTAGCAGGGAAAGCAATCAGCCCCAGCATTTT
>TRBV14|TRBD2|-|TRBJ2-2
CASSQLTGLAGNTGELFF
TGTGCCAGCAGCCAGCTCACAGGACTAGCGGGAAACACCGGGGAGCTGTTTTTT
>TRBV25-1|TRBD1|-|TRBJ2-1
CASPQMEDRRSLEFF
TGTGCCAGCCCTCAAATGGAGGACAGGCGATCTTTGGAGTTCTTC
>TRBV6-5|TRBD1|-|TRBJ1-5
CASSSGQGNNQPQHF
TGTGCCAGCAGTTCCGGACAGGGTAACAATCAGCCCCAGCATTTT
>TRBV7-6|TRBD2|-|TRBJ2-7
CASSQPGLGPLTYEQYF
TGTGCCAGCAGCCAACCGGGACTAGGCCCCTTAACCTACGAGCAGTACTTC